This T cell receptor (beta chain) came from a study of shared clonotypes between healthy human individuals. Across the study: Per donor, CD8 memory used one plate, CD8 naive used two, CD4 memory used three and CD4 naive used three.

It was CD45RO-negative cells, positively selected for CCR7, that made up naive CD8 cells, with terminally differentiated effector memory CD45RA+ cells excluded. The CDR3 is 8 amino acids. Germline CDR1 MNHEY, CDR2 SVGAGI. V lost 11 bases to trimming and J lost 4 bases, with 3 bases between them. Method: immunoSEQ multiplex PCR; TCRdb's copy keeps in-frame clones and lacks some. The sample yields around 600,000 clones, roughly 98% seen once. The gene calls are TRBV6-5 and TRBJ2-7, with D unclear. The material sequenced was naive CD8+ T cells sorted from blood. The clonotype originates from a man aged 30 to 45 in good health. CDR3 sequence: CAWYEQYF. The CDR3 DNA reads TGTGCCTGGTACGAGCAGTACTTC.